Detailed here is one TCR beta chain. This sample was taken from a study of control samples from healthy donors and cancer patients. Germline lookup yields CDR1 MNHNY and CDR2 SVGAGI (reference sequence). This CDR3 contains 15 residues. Trimming removed 2 bases from V and 9 bases from J, with 17 bases in between. Generated by immunoSEQ multiplex PCR, the TCRdb table keeps only in-frame clones and is missing some. Here the sample spans around 170,000 clones, around 88% being singletons. The chain combines TRBV6-6 with TRBJ1-3; TRBD1 might be the D (5 bases). This clonotype was obtained from a woman in her twenties or thirties in good health. Material for sequencing was blood. The CDR3 region is CASSYPGPRGTTIYF. CDR3 DNA: TGTGCCAGCAGTTACCCGGGACCCCGGGGGACCACCATATATTTT.